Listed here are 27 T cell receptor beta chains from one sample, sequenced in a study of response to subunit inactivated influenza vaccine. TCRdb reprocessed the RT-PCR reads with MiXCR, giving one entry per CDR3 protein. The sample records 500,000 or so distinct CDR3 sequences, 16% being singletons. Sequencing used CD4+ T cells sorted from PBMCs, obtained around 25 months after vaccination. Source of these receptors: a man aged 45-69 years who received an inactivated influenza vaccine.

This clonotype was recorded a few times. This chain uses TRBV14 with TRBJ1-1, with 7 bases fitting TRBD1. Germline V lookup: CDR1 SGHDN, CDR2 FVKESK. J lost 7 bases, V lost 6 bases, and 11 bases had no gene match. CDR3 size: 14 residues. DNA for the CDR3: TGTGCCAGCAGGCTAAGTTCAGGGGGTGGTGAAGCTTTCTTT. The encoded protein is CASRLSSGGGEAFF.

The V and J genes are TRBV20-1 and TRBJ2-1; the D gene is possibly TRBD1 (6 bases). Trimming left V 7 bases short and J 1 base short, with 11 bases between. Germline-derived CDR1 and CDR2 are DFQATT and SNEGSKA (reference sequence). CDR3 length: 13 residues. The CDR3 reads CSVTGSSYNEQFF. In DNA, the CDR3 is TGCAGTGTCACAGGGAGTTCCTACAATGAGCAGTTCTTC.

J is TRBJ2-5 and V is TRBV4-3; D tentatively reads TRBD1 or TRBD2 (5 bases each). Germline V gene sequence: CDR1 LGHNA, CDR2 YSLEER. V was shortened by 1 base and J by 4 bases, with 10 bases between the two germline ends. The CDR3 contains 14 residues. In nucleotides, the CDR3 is TGCGCCAGCAGCCAAGCCTACGGGGCAGAGACCCAGTACTTC. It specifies CASSQAYGAETQYF.

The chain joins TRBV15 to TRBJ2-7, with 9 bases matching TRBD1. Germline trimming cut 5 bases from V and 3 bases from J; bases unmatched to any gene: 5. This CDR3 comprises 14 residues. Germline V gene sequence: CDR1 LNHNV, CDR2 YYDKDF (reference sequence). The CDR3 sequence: CATSPRTGVYEQYF. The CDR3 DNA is TGTGCCACCAGCCCCCGGACAGGGGTCTACGAGCAGTACTTC.

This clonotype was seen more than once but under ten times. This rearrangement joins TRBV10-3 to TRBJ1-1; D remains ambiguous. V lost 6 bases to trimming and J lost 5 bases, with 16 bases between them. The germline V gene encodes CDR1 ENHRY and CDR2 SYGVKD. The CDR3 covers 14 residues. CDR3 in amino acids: CAIRNTSVGTEAFF. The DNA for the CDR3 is TGTGCCATCAGAAACACCTCAGTAGGGACTGAAGCTTTCTTT.

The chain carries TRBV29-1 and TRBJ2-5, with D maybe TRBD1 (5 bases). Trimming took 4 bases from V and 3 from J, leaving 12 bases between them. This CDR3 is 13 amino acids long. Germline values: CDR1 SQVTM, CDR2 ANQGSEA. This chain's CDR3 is CSVAPAGKETQYF. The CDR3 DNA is TGCAGCGTTGCTCCGGCAGGGAAAGAGACCCAGTACTTC.

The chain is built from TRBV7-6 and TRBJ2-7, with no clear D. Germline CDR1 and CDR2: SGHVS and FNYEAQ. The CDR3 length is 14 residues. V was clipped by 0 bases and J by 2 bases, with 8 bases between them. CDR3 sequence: CASSLASGPYEQYF. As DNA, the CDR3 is TGTGCCAGCAGCTTAGCGTCGGGTCCCTACGAGCAGTACTTC.

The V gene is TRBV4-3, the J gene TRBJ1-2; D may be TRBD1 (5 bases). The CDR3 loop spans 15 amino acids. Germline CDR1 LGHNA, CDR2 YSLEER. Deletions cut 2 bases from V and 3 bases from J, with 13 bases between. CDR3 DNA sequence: TGCGCCAGCAGCCAACGCAGGGAAGAGGACTATGGCTACACCTTC. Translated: CASSQRREEDYGYTF.

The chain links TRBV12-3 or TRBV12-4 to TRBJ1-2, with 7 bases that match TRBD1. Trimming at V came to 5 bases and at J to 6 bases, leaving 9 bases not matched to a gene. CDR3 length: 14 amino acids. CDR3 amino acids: CASSLGQSFHGYTF. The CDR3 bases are TGTGCCAGCAGTCTGGGACAGTCCTTCCATGGCTACACCTTC.

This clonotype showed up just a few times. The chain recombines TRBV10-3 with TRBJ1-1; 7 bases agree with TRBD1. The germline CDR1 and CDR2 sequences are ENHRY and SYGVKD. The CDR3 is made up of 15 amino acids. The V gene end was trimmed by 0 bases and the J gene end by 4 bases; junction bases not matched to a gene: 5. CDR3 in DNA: TGTGCCATCAGTGAGTCTGGCAGGGGGGGCACTGAAGCTTTCTTT. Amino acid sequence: CAISESGRGGTEAFF.

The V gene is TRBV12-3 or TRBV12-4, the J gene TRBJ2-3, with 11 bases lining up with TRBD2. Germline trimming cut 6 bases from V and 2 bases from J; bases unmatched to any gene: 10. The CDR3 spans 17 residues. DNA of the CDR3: TGTGCCAGCAGCCCCGGGACTAGCGGAGGGTTCACAGATACGCAGTATTTT. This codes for CASSPGTSGGFTDTQYF.

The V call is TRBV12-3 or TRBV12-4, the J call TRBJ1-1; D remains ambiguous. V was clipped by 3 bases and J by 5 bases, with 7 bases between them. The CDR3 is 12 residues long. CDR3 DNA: TGTGCCAGCAGTTTCGAAATTACTGAAGCTTTCTTT. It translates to CASSFEITEAFF.

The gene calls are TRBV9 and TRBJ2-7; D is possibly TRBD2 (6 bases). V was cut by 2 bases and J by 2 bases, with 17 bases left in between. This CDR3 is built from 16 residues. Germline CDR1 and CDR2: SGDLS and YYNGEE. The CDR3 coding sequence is TGTGCCAGCAGCGTGGGGCCGGGACTGAGAACCTACGAGCAGTACTTC. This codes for CASSVGPGLRTYEQYF.

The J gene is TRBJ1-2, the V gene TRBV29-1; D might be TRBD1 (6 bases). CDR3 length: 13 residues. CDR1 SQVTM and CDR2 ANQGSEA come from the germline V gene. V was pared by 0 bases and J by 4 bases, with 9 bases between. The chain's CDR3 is CSVEETGTYGYTF. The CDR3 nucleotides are TGCAGCGTTGAAGAAACAGGGACCTATGGCTACACCTTC.

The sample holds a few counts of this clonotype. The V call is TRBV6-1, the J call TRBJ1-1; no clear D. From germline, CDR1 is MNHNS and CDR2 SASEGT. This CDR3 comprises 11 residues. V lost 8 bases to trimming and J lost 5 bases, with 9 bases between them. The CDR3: CASRIMTEAFF. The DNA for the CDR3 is TGTGCCAGCCGTATTATGACTGAAGCTTTCTTT.

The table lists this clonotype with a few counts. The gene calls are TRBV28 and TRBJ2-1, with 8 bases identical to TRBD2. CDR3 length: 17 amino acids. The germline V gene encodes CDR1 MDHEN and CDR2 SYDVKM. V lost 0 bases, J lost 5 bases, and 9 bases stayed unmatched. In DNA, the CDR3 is TGTGCCAGCAGTTTATGGTCTAGCGGGTATCTCAACAATGAGCAGTTCTTC. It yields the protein CASSLWSSGYLNNEQFF.

This CDR3 reads CASSYTGLAYEQYF. The DNA of the CDR3 is TGTGCCAGCAGTTACACAGGGCTGGCCTACGAGCAGTACTTC. The V gene is TRBV6-5, the J gene TRBJ2-7; D may be TRBD1 (6 bases). The CDR3 runs 14 residues. With 2 bases removed from V and 2 bases from J, the gap between germline ends came to 10 bases. From germline, CDR1 is MNHEY and CDR2 SVGAGI.

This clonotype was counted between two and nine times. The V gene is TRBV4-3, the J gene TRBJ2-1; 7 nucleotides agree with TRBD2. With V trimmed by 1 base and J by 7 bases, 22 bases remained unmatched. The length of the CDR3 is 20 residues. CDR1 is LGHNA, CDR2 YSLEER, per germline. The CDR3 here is CASSQAEKWGDRKAGNEQFF. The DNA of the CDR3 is TGCGCCAGCAGCCAAGCCGAGAAATGGGGGGATCGGAAAGCGGGAAATGAGCAGTTCTTC.

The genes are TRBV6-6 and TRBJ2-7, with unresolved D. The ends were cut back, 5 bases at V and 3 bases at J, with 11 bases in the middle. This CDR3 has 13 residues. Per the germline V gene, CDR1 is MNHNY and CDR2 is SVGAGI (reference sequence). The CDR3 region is CASSNGHYYEQYF. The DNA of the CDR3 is TGTGCCAGCAGTAACGGTCACTACTACGAGCAGTACTTC.

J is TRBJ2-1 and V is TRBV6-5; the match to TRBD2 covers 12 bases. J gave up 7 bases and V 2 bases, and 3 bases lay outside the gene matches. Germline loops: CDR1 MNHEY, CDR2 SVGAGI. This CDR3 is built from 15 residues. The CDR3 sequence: CASSYPGTSGNEQFF. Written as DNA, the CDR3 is TGTGCCAGCAGTTACCCTGGGACTAGCGGGAATGAGCAGTTCTTC.

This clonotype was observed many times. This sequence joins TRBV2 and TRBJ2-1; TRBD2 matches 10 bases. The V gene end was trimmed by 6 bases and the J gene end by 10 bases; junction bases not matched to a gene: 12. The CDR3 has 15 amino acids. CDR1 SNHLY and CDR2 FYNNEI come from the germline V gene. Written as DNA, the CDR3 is TGTGCCAGCAGCCGGAGCGGGAGGGCCGGTCCCGAGCAGTTCTTC. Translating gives CASSRSGRAGPEQFF.

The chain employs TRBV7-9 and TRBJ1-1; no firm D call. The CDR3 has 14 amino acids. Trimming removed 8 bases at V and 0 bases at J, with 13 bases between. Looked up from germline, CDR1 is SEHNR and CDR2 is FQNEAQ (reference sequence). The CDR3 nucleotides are TGTGCCAGCTCCGGCACTCTCATGAACACTGAAGCTTTCTTT. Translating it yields CASSGTLMNTEAFF.

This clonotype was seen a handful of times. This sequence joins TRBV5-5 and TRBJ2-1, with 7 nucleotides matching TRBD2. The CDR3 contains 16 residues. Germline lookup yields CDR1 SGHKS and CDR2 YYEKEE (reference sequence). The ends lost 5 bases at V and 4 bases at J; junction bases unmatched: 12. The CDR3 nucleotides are TGTGCCAGCAGTTCTACTAATAGCGGGCGATACAATGAGCAGTTCTTC. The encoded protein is CASSSTNSGRYNEQFF.

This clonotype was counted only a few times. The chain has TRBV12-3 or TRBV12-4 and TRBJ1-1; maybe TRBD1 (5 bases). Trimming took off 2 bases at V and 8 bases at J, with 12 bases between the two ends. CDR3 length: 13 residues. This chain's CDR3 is CASSLSGFTEAFF. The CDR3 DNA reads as TGTGCCAGCAGTTTATCAGGGTTTACGGAAGCTTTCTTT.

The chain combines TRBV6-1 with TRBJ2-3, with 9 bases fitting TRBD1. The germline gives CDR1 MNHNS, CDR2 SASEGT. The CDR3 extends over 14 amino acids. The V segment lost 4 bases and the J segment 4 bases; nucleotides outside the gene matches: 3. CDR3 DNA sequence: TGTGCCAGCAGTGTAACAGGGGGCGCAGATACGCAGTATTTT. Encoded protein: CASSVTGGADTQYF.

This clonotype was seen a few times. CDR3 in DNA: TGCGCCAGCAGCCTCCGTACAGGGGCCGAGCAGTACTTC. Encoded protein: CASSLRTGAEQYF. The rearrangement uses TRBV4-3 and TRBJ2-7; 7 bases map to TRBD1. This CDR3 region has 13 residues. Trimming at V came to 4 bases and at J to 6 bases, leaving 6 bases not matched to a gene. From germline, CDR1 is LGHNA and CDR2 YSLEER.

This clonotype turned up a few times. The CDR3 DNA reads as TGCGCCAGCAGCCAACTGGGACCCTTAGCTCGCGAGACCCAGTACTTC. Translation: CASSQLGPLARETQYF. The genes are TRBV4-1 and TRBJ2-5, with D tentatively TRBD1 or TRBD2 (5 bases each). The V gene's germline CDR1 is MGHRA and CDR2 YSYEKL. The CDR3 extends over 16 amino acids. V was cut by 2 bases and J by 5 bases, with 18 bases left in between.